This TCR beta chain was found in a study of OX40 agonist ivuxolimab in advanced cancers. As for the study in general: Across the patients, intravenous ivuxolimab was delivered every 2 weeks at 0.01 to 10 mg/kg.

Some clones are missing from TCRdb's copy, which holds only in-frame ones; the method was immunoSEQ multiplex PCR. Counted here are 55,000 to 75,000 clones, roughly nine tenths occurring once; the ten biggest clones make up roughly 2.2%. General study points: Both blood CD4+ and CD8+ T cells showed clonal growth by week 6 at 0.1 to 3.0 mg/kg. Expanded clones were, on average, more numerous among CD8+ T cells than CD4+. The work left the antigen specificity of expanded peripheral T cells undetermined.

Regarding this clone: The antigen is not known.

Sequenced material: CD4+ or CD8+ T cells sorted from blood, taken in a trial of the OX40 agonist ivuxolimab. This sequence was found in an adult with an advanced solid tumor such as melanoma, head and neck, liver or kidney cancer.

The CDR3 coding sequence is TGTGCCAGCAGTGCCGAAGGAGTTAGCACAGATACGCAGTATTTT. It is translated as CASSAEGVSTDTQYF. The chain carries TRBV2 and TRBJ2-3; D is unresolved. With 4 bases removed from V and 0 bases from J, the gap between germline ends came to 11 bases. CDR1 is SNHLY, CDR2 FYNNEI, per germline. CDR3 length equals 15 residues. The full variable domain, completed using reference TRBV2 and TRBJ2-3, is EPEVTQTPSHQVTQMGQEVILRCVPISNHLYFYWYRQILGQKVEFLVSFYNNEISEKSEIFDDQFSVERPDGSNFTLKIRSTKLEDSAMYFCASSAEGVSTDTQYFGPGTRLTVL.